The sequence of this TCR beta chain was determined in a study of cytomegalovirus exposure and HLA in healthy donors (dated by TCRdb to about 2017). Study-wide context: An earlier analysis of 587 of the donors reported 250 to 350 Gb of sequence data and roughly 100 million unique TCR beta sequences from 150 million to 200 million T cells. An early release that covered some 630 HLA-typed donors contained approximately 300 gigabases of sequencing data and around 85 million unique TCR sequences. Of the 300 to 500 genotyped donors, 75% to 85% were placed in the genetic ancestry cluster associated with self-reported Caucasian donors. The study aimed to test whether signatures of past pathogen exposure could be identified by cataloging public T cell receptors. The study profiled the T cell repertoires of hundreds of subjects by immunosequencing and related them to cytomegalovirus serostatus. Besides the first cohort of more than 650 subjects, a separate validation cohort made up of 120 or so different subjects was used. To predict cytomegalovirus infection status, the study combined high-throughput TCR immunosequencing, statistical association of individual TCRs with disease status, and machine learning. To study patterns of TCR occurrence, a later analysis re-analyzed previously published TCR beta repertoires from around 700 donors and added high-resolution HLA genotyping. The later analysis used no new phenotypic data to find candidate immune exposures, relying instead on TCR beta sequences and their occurrence across donors. In an earlier analysis of over 550 of the donors, high-throughput TCR beta sequencing was used to judge whether each TCR beta V gene segment behaved as functional or pseudogenic. Alongside the repertoire data, information on donor age, sex, ethnicity and CMV serostatus was compiled. Genome-wide SNP genotypes for about 65% of the roughly 700 donors were used in a later genetic analysis, which treated that subset as a discovery cohort. Every repertoire in the discovery cohort had been generated on one and the same sequencing platform. Both class I and class II loci were covered by HLA typing, at four-digit resolution. The number of typed donors differed by locus: 629-630 for A, B, C, DRB1 and DQB1; 500 to 550 for DQA1; some 590 for DPA1; and about 470 for DPB1. A few DR-DQ haplotypes were treated as single units for association and clustering because of strong linkage in the cohort. Among almost 400 genotyped donors of the cohort, an average of around 240,000 unique TCR beta nucleotide sequences were sequenced per donor, roughly 20% of them non-productive. General findings and caveats noted by the study authors: Most TCR sequences were seen in very few donors, while some public TCRs were found in many individuals. This cohort had only TCR beta chains sequenced, and the lack of alpha or paired-chain data limited which features could be detected. When HLA alleles, especially DR and DQ, strongly co-occurred, attributing TCR associations to individual alleles was difficult. Linkage disequilibrium might explain the correlated functional status among segregating V segments, but an unknown experimental factor could not be ruled out. Three of the identified cytomegalovirus-associated TCR beta chains were confirmed in vitro to be specific for cytomegalovirus antigens. In an earlier analysis of 587 of the donors, most TCR beta V segments appeared in productive rearrangements about 87% or about 30% of the time, broadly matching IMGT annotations. Because some donors lacked HLA typing at each locus, the association tests relied only on the typed subset. According to a later analysis, parvovirus B19, influenza, CMV and Epstein-Barr virus appeared linked to several top co-occurrence clusters. The earlier analysis of a few hundred of the donors excluded over 15 rarely observed V segments, including chromosome 9 orphons, because counts were too low. Because the 87-base-pair reads could not distinguish some IMGT-functional V segments, including TRBV6-2 and TRBV6-3, those segments were excluded. In a later genetic analysis, a missense DCLRE1C variant was associated with V-gene and J-gene trimming of TCR beta chains, and the association was replicated in an independent cohort. At a false discovery rate of 0.05, a later analysis linked around 17,000 TCR beta sequences to specific HLA alleles. The study listed around 160 TCR beta chains as associated with cytomegalovirus. In a later analysis, HLA-associated TCR beta chains were found to be more clonally expanded and to have lower generation probabilities than equally common non-associated chains. The authors suggested that the approach could potentially be generalized to other disease states and immunological phenotypes. The only immune exposure information available for the cohort was CMV serostatus. A further reported finding was that TCR beta sequences accurately predicted the HLA-A and HLA-B alleles for most subjects in the first cohort. Roughly uniform sequencing depth across donors was assumed in presence/absence analyses, although this assumption may not hold. A group of highly shared sequence variants was considered likely to be a technical artifact of the sequencing pipeline. In both the original and validation cohorts, the classifier was reported to diagnose cytomegalovirus status with high specificity and sensitivity. Compared with the approximately 600-donor mean, donors in an Asian-associated ancestry cluster had fewer N-insertions in productive TCRs, according to a later genetic analysis. In a later analysis, most CMV-associated TCR beta chains were found to appear HLA-restricted, with HLA associations seemingly driven largely by CMV exposure. According to a later analysis, TCR association rates differed among HLA loci, with DRB1 alleles showing the most associated TCRs and HLA-C alleles showing the fewest.

Notes on this clone: Its binding antigen is unknown. Per-base quality was not reported, and no clone a single base away is much larger than it.

The cohort consisted of some 670 healthy bone marrow donors. Cohort members were all nominally healthy when sampled, although unrecorded immune exposures were likely present. The donor was CMV seropositive and was included in the group of approximately 300 seropositive cohort members. A peripheral blood sample was collected from each donor, and TCR beta sequencing was performed on peripheral blood mononuclear cells. The Qiagen DNeasy Blood Extraction Kit was used to extract genomic DNA from the blood cell samples. V ends up 6 bases short and J 3 bases short, with an unmatched junction base count of 3. The CDR3 covers 14 residues, taking in both the cysteine and the phenylalanine. The CDR3 DNA has 42 bases and is translated from base 1. The germline V gene (reference sequence) specifies MNHNY as CDR1 and SVGAGI as CDR2. Library method: the immunoSEQ multiplex PCR assay. The multiplex PCR relied on a mix of 60 forward primers for TCR Vbeta segments and 13 reverse primers for TCR Jbeta segments. The CDR3 region of rearranged TCR beta genes was amplified from genomic DNA by a multiplex PCR assay. The Illumina HiSeq System was used to sequence the amplified TCR beta libraries as 87-base-pair reads. From the authors' description of their analysis: In a later analysis, 80 million or so unique TCR beta chains were counted across the roughly 670 repertoires, and around 11 million of these chains were shared by at least two donors. Raw reads were error-corrected and collapsed into unique sequences by a nearest-neighbor algorithm in which closely related sequences were merged to remove PCR and sequencing errors. CDR3 sequences were aligned to IMGT reference sequences to assign V, D and J gene segments. For a sequence to be retained, at least a six-nucleotide match to both a V gene segment and a J gene segment was required. Rearrangements were called productive when the CDR3 lacked stop codons and stayed in frame with V and J; all others were non-productive. CDR3 was defined according to IMGT convention as the region running from the second conserved V-encoded cysteine to the conserved J-encoded phenylalanine. In an earlier analysis of 550 to 650 of the donors, sequences lacking an unambiguous match to a single V gene segment were excluded. In an earlier analysis of approximately 550 of the donors, V segments were called functional above 56.7% productive rearrangements and were called segregating when the between-donor standard deviation exceeded 5%. A statistical classification framework was built for diagnosing cytomegalovirus status from the catalog of TCR beta chain sequences. In a later analysis, V and J genes were assigned by comparing TCR nucleotide sequences against IMGT/GENE-DB human TR gene sequences. A later analysis assigned CDR3 sequences and most-parsimonious VDJ recombination scenarios with the TCRdist pipeline. In a later analysis, each TCR beta chain was defined by its CDR3 amino acid sequence together with its V-gene family, and reads without a unique V-gene family were excluded. A later analysis removed 600 or so highly shared, low-generation-probability nucleotide sequences to deal with suspected cross-contamination and a sequencing artifact. For each public chain, a later analysis derived a clonal expansion index from normalized ranks of inferred template counts within each repertoire. Generation probabilities in a later analysis came from a VDJ recombination model fitted to out-of-frame rearrangements, and those results were checked against IGoR. In a later analysis, TCR-TCR, TCR-HLA and TCR-CMV co-occurrence was scored with hypergeometric tests, and a repertoire-size bias correction was applied to TCR pairs. A later analysis estimated false discovery rates by permuting HLA or CMV assignments 20 times. In a later analysis, co-occurring TCRs were grouped with DBSCAN, and TCRdist sequence similarity was added when clustering was performed within HLA-allele-positive subsets. Co-occurrence clustering excluded repertoires with fewer than 30,000 or more than 120,000 public chains, plus five with anomalous nucleotide sharing. TCRdb carries this immuneACCESS record with in-frame sequences only. Its versions omit some clonotypes, under half of them owing to an unresolved V gene in the studies checked, with the rest unexplained. The D gene and trimming were derived from the DNA, and the V and J assignments and clone size from that table. This sample comprises 150,000 to 200,000 clones, approximately 80% of them detected only once. The ten largest clones add up to under 7.5% of the sample.

Recombination joined TRBV6-6 with TRBJ2-3; 10 bases in the middle match TRBD2. What was sequenced was PBMCs. The receptor was derived from a man aged 50 or older in good health and CMV-seropositive. This receptor has the CDR3 CASSRTSGTDTQYF. The base sequence is TGTGCCAGCAGCCGGACTAGCGGTACAGATACGCAGTATTTT.